Listed below are T cell receptor beta chains from one sample, sequenced in a study of PD-L1 blockade in urothelial cancer. Measured with immunoSEQ multiplex PCR; TCRdb has only the in-frame clones, and not every one. The data show about 29,000 clones, approximately 89% seen once. The sequencing used PBMCs, collected around atezolizumab (anti-PD-L1) treatment. The receptors shown here come from a man aged 50 to 59 with urothelial cancer. Both conserved end residues are trimmed from each CDR3. The D gene is left open where the match is weak. Expanded clones are given a class, and other clones once, few, many or no size at all.

CDR3aa,j_gene,d_gene,abundance,v_gene
ASSLVDRVGQPQH,TRBJ1-5,TRBD1,-,TRBV5-8
ASSQEGQSSGNTIY,TRBJ1-3,TRBD1,once,TRBV4-1
ASSQPGGTRQPQH,TRBJ1-5,TRBD1,-,TRBV16
ATYQGTTTSVYEQY,TRBJ2-7,TRBD2,-,TRBV28
ASSSRGEQY,TRBJ2-7,-,-,TRBV27
ATSGWDRAYEQY,TRBJ2-7,TRBD1,-,TRBV15
ASSPRGQGIYEQY,TRBJ2-7,TRBD1,-,TRBV6-5
ASRSVQGNGQPQH,TRBJ1-5,-,few,TRBV27
ASSTGQGVGEQY,TRBJ2-7,TRBD1,-,TRBV11-2
ASSSDTQETQY,TRBJ2-5,-,-,TRBV6-5
AISAQQGNEQY,TRBJ2-7,-,-,TRBV10-3
ASYKQGAFEAF,TRBJ1-1,TRBD1,once,TRBV28